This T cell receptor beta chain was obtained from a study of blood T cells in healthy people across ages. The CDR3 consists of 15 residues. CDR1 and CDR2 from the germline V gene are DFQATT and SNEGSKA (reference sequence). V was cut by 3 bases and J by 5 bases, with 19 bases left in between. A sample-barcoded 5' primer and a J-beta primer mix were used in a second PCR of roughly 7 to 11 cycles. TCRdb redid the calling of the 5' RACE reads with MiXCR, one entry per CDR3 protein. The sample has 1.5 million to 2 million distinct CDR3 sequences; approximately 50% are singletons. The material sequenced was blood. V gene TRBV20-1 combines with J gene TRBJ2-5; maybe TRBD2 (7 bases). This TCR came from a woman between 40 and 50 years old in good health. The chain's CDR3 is CSASKGRGAPETQYF. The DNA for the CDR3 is TGCAGTGCTAGCAAAGGCCGGGGGGCCCCGGAGACCCAGTACTTC.